A selection of T cell receptor beta chains follows, all from one sample in a study of cytomegalovirus exposure and HLA in healthy donors. Measured with immunoSEQ multiplex PCR; TCRdb has only the in-frame clones, and not every one. There are 90,000 to 120,000 clones in the sample; about 70% occur only once, and roughly 2.6% lies in the top ten. The sequenced material came from PBMCs. The source of these receptors is a man in his fifties in good health and CMV-seropositive. CDR3s leave out the opening cysteine and the closing phenylalanine or tryptophan. The order of the fields is J gene, V gene, CDR3 protein.

TRBJ1-2	TRBV6-1	ASSLQGMGKGYT
TRBJ2-3	TRBV11-2	ASSFTASGRTDTQY
TRBJ2-2	TRBV6-1	ASSDPGQTRGELF
TRBJ1-3	TRBV19	ASSLTGFSGNTIY
TRBJ2-3	TRBV7-6	ASSLLAGTDTQY
TRBJ1-5	TRBV19	ASSISVRDLQPQH
TRBJ1-2	TRBV7-3	ASSLFGGTRDGYT
TRBJ2-7	TRBV5-6	ASSLGTGPYEQY
TRBJ1-1	TRBV7-9	ASSASGATEAF
TRBJ2-2	TRBV18	ASSPLDRGPDTGELF
TRBJ2-7	TRBV5-1	ASSIGTGFSTSEQY
TRBJ2-3	TRBV7-2	ASSLKPGMGQY
TRBJ2-1	TRBV5-1	ASTVTGGSYNEQF
TRBJ1-2	TRBV6-6	ASSYPGTNYGYT
TRBJ1-2	TRBV5-1	ASSLQGAGGYT
TRBJ2-7	TRBV6-5	ASRHPREGQGQY